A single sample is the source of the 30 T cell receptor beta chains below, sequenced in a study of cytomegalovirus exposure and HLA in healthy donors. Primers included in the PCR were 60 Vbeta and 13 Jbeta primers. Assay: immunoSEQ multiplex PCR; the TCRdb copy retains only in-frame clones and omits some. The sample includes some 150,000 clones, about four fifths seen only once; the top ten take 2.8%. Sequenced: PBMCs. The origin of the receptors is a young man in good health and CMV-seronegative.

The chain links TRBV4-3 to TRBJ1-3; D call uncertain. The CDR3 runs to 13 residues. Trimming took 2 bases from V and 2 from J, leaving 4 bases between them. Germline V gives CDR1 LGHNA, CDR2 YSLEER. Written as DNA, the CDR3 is TGCGCCAGCAGCCAACAGGCTGGAAACACCATATATTTT. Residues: CASSQQAGNTIYF.

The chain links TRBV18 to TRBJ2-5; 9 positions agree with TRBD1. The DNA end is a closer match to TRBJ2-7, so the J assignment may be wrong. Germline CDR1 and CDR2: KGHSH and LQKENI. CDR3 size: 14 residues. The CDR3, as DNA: TGTGCCAGCTCACCACGGGACAGGGCCTACGAGCAGTACTTC. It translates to CASSPRDRAYEQYF.

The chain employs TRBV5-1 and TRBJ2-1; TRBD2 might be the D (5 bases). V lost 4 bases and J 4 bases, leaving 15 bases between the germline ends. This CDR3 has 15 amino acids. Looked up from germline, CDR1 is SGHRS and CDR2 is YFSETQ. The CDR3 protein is CASSPGRGGYNEQFF. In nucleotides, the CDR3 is TGCGCCAGCAGCCCCGGACGGGGTGGGTACAATGAGCAGTTCTTC.

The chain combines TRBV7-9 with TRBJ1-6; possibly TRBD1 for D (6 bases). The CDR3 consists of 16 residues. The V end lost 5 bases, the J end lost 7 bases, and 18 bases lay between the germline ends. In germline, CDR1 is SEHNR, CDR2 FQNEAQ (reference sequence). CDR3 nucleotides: TGTGCCAGCAGCCCTAGAGGGGGGGCATTCAATTCACCCCTCCACTTT. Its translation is CASSPRGGAFNSPLHF.

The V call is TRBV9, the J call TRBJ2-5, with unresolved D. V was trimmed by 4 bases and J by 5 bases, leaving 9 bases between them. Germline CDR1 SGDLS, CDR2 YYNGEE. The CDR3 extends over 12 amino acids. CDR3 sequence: CASSPTMETQYF. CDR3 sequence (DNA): TGTGCCAGCAGCCCCACTATGGAGACCCAGTACTTC.

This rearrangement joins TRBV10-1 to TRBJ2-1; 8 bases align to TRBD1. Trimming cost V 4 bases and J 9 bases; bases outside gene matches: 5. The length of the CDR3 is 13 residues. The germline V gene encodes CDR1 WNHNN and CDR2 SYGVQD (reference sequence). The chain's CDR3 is CASSVAGGGEQFF. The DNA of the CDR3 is TGCGCCAGCAGTGTCGCAGGGGGCGGTGAGCAGTTCTTC.

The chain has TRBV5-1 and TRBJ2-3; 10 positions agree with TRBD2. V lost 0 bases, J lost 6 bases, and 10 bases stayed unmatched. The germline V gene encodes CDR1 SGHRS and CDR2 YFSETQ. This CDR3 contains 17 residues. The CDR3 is CASSLEILGTSVDTQYF. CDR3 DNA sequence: TGCGCCAGCAGCTTGGAAATATTAGGGACTAGCGTGGATACGCAGTATTTT.

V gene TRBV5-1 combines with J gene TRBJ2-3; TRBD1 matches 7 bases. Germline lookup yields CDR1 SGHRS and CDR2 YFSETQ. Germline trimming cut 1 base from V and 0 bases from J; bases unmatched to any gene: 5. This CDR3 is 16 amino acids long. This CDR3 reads CASSLSGQKSTDTQYF. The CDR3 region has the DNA TGCGCCAGCAGCTTGTCGGGACAGAAGAGCACAGATACGCAGTATTTT.

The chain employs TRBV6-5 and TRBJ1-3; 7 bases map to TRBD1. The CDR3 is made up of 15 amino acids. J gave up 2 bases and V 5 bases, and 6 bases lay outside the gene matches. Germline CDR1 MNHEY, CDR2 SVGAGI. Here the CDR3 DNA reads TGTGCCAGCAGTATAACAGGGGAACCTGGAAACACCATATATTTT. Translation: CASSITGEPGNTIYF.

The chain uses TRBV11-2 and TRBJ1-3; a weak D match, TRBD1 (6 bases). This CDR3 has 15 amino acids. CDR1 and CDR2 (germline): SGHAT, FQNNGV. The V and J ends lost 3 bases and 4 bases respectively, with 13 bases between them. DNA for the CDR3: TGTGCCAGCAGCTTCATACAGGGAACAGGAAACACCATATATTTT. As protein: CASSFIQGTGNTIYF.

CDR3 nucleotides: TGTGCCTGGAGTACCTGGGGCCTAGCCAAAAACATTCAGTACTTC. Translated: CAWSTWGLAKNIQYF. The rearrangement joins TRBV30 to TRBJ2-4, with a weak D call TRBD1 (5 bases). Germline V gene sequence: CDR1 GTSNPN, CDR2 SVGIG (reference sequence). V was cut by 2 bases and J by 0 bases, with 11 bases left in between. This CDR3 comprises 15 residues.

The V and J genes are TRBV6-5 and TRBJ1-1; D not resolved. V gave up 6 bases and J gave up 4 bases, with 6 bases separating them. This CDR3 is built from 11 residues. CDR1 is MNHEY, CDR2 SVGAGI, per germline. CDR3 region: CASRLGTEAFF. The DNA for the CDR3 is TGTGCCAGCAGGCTAGGCACTGAAGCTTTCTTT.

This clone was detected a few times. The CDR3 sequence is CAWSRDNFEKLFF. The CDR3 DNA sequence: TGTGCCTGGTCACGGGACAATTTTGAAAAACTGTTTTTT. V gene TRBV30 combines with J gene TRBJ1-4, with D maybe TRBD1 (6 bases). Per the germline V gene, CDR1 is GTSNPN and CDR2 is SVGIG (reference sequence). Deletions cut 5 bases from V and 7 bases from J, with 14 bases between. This CDR3 contains 13 residues.

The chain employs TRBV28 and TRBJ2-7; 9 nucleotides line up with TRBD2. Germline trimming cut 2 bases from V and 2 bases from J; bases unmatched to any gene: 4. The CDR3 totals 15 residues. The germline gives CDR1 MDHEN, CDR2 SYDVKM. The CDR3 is CASSLAASGAYEQYV. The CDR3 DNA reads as TGTGCCAGCAGTTTAGCGGCTAGCGGGGCCTACGAGCAGTACGTC.

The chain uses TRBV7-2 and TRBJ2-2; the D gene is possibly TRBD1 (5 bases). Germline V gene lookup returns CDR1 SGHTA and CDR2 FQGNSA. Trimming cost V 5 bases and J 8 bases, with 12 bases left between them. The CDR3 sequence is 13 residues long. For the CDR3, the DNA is TGTGCCAGCAGCACCCAGGGTGATGGGGAGCTGTTTTTT. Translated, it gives CASSTQGDGELFF.

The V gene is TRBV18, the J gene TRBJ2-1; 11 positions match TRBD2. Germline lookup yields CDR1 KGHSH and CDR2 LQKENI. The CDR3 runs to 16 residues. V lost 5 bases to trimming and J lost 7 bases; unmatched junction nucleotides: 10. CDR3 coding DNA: TGTGCCAGCTCAAGTATACTAGCGGGGGCCATAAATGAGCAGTTCTTC. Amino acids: CASSSILAGAINEQFF.

CDR3 DNA sequence: TGTGCCAGTACCCTCGGGGGGGATCAGCCCCAGCATTTT. Translated, it gives CASTLGGDQPQHF. The chain recombines TRBV19 with TRBJ1-5, with D possibly being TRBD1 (5 bases). The V end lost 7 bases, the J end lost 5 bases, and 12 bases lay between the germline ends. Germline CDR1 and CDR2: LNHDA and SQIVND (reference sequence). The CDR3 has 13 residues.

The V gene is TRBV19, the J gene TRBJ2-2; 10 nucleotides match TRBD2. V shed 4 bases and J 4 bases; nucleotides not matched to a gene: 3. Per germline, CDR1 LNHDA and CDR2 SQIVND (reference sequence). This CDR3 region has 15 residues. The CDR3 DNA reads TGTGCCAGTAGTACCCTAGCGGGGGCCACCGGGGAGCTGTTTTTT. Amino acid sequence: CASSTLAGATGELFF.

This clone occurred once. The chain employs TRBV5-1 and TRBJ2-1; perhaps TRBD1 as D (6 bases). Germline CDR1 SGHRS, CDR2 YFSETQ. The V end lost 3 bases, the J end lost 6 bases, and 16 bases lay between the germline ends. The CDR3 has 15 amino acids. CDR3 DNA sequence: TGCGCCAGCAGCTGGCCGGGACATACGGCCAATGAGCAGTTCTTC. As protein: CASSWPGHTANEQFF. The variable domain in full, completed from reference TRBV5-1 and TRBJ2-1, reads KAGVTQTPRYLIKTRGQQVTLSCSPISGHRSVSWYQQTPGQGLQFLFEYFSETQRNKGNFPGRFSGRQFSNSRSEMNVSTLELGDSALYLCASSWPGHTANEQFFGPGTRLTVL.

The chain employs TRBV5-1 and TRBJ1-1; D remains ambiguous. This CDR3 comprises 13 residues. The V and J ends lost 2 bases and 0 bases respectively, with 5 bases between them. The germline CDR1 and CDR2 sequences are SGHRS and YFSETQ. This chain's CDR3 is CASSFSMNTEAFF. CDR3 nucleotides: TGCGCCAGCAGCTTCAGTATGAACACTGAAGCTTTCTTT.

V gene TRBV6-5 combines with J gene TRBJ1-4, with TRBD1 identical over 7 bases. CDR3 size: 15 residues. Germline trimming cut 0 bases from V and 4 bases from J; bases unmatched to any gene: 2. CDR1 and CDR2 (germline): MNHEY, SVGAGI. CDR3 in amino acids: CASSYSTGYNEKLFF. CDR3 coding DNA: TGTGCCAGCAGTTACTCGACAGGGTATAATGAAAAACTGTTTTTT.

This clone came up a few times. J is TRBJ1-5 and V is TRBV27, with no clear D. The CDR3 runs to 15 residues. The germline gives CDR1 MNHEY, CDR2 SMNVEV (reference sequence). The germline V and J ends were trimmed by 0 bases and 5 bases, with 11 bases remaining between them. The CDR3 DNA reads TGTGCCAGCAGTTTATCGTACAGAGGGTATCAGCCCCAGCATTTT. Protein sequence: CASSLSYRGYQPQHF.

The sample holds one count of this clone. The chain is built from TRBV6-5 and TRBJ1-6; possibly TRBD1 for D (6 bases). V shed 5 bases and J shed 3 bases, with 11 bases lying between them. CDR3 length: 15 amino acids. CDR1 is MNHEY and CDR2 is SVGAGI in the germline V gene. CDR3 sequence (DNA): TGTGCCAGCAGTAAAACAGGGTTCTATAATTCACCCCTCCACTTT. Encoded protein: CASSKTGFYNSPLHF.

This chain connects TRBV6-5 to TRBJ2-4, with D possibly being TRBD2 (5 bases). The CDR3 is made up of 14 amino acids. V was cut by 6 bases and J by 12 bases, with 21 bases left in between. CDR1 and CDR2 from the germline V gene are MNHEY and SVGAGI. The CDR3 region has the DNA TGTGCCAGCAGCCGGACCGGACTTTCTCACAGTCAGTACTTC. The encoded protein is CASSRTGLSHSQYF.

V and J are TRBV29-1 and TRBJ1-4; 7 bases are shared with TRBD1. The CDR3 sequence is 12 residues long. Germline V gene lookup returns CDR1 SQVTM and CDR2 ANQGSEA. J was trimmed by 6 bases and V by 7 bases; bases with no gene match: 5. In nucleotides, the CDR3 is TGCAGCGCTGGGACAGCGGATGAAAAACTGTTTTTT. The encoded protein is CSAGTADEKLFF.

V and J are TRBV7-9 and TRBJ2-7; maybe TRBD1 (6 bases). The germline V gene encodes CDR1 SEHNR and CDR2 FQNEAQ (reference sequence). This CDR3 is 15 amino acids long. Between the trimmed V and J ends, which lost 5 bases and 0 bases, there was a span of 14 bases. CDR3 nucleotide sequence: TGTGCCAGCAGCCCCGGACAGATTTACTCCTACGAGCAGTACTTC. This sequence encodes CASSPGQIYSYEQYF.

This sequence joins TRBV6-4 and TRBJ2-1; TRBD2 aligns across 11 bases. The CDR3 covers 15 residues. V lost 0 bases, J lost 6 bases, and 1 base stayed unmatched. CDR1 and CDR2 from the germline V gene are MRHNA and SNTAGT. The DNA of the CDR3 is TGTGCCAGCAGTGACTCTAGCGGGGGGGCCAATGAGCAGTTCTTC. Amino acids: CASSDSSGGANEQFF.

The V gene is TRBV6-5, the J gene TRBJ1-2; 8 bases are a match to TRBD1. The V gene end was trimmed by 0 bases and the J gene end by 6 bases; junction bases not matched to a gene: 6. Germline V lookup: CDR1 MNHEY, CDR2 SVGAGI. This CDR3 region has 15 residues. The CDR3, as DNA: TGTGCCAGCAGTTACTCGGACAGGGCCTCGGATGGCTACACCTTC. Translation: CASSYSDRASDGYTF.

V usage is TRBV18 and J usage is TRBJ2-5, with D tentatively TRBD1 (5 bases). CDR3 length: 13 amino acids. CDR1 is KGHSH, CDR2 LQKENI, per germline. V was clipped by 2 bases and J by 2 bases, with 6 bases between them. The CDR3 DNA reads TGTGCCAGCTCACCAAACAGGCAAGAGACCCAGTACTTC. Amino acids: CASSPNRQETQYF.

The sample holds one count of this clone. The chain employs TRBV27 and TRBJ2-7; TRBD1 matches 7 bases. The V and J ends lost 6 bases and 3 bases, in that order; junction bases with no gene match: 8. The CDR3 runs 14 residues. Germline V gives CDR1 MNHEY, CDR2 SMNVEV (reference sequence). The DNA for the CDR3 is TGTGCCAGCAGCCGGAAGACAGGGCACTACGAGCAGTACTTC. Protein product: CASSRKTGHYEQYF.